This TCR beta chain is drawn from a study of blood T cell repertoires in COVID-19. Study context: The samples span acute and convalescent COVID-19 from the United States, Italy and Spain. PBMCs, B-cell-depleted T cells, or T cells were the source of the cDNA or gDNA that made up the material.

Authors' processing steps: Amplifying reference gene primers gave estimates of nucleated cell counts. The protocol was immunoSEQ multiplex PCR, while the TCRdb copy is restricted to in-frame clones and leaves out a portion. The DNA was the basis for D and trimming; V, J and clone size are from that table. Among 85,000 to 95,000 clones listed, around 80% were seen once. This CDR3 has 15 residues. V lost 1 base and J lost 0, with 8 bases in between. Input material: peripheral blood. This clonotype originated in a man between 70 and 80 years old with acute or convalescent COVID-19. The rearrangement joins TRBV5-3 to TRBJ1-5; D remains unclear. TRBV5-3 has ORF status, its function being uncertain. The CDR3 here is CARSLSSRSNQPQHF. As DNA, the CDR3 is TGTGCCAGAAGCTTGTCAAGCCGTAGCAATCAGCCCCAGCATTTT.